Listed below are T cell receptor beta chains from one sample, sequenced in a study of STAT5B mutations in CD4+ large granular lymphocyte leukemia. Generated by immunoSEQ multiplex PCR, the TCRdb table keeps only in-frame clones and is missing some. The profile shows roughly 30,000 clones, 65% to 80% of them singletons. Sequenced input: CD4+ T cells from blood buffy coats. These receptors all come from a human donor in good health. Both conserved end residues are part of each CDR3. The order of the fields is clone size, V gene, CDR3 length, D gene, J gene, CDR3 protein, CDR3 DNA. The D gene is left open where the match is weak. Size tells how often a clone was seen (once, few, many) or the class of an expanded clone, and some rows leave it out.

>-|TRBV12-5|12|TRBD1|TRBJ2-7
CASGETGGEQYF
TGTGCTAGTGGCGAGACAGGGGGCGAGCAGTACTTC
>-|TRBV2|16|TRBD1|TRBJ1-6
CASVGSGGAGGSPLHF
TGTGCCAGCGTGGGGTCAGGGGGCGCCGGTGGGTCACCCCTCCACTTT
>-|TRBV9|15|TRBD1|TRBJ1-5
CASSVGQGENQPQHF
TGTGCCAGCAGCGTAGGACAGGGTGAAAATCAGCCCCAGCATTTT
>-|TRBV2|14|-|TRBJ2-3
CASSERTSTDTQYF
TGTGCCAGCAGTGAGCGGACCTCAACGGATACGCAGTATTTT
>-|TRBV2|13|-|TRBJ1-1
CASSQVGITEAFF
TGTGCCAGCAGTCAAGTGGGAATCACTGAAGCTTTCTTT
>few|TRBV19|14|-|TRBJ1-4
CASSRTVQNEKLFF
TGTGCCAGTAGTAGGACAGTTCAAAATGAAAAACTGTTTTTT
>-|TRBV7-2|14|-|TRBJ1-6
CASSLPVSNSPLHF
TGTGCCAGCAGCTTACCGGTCTCTAATTCACCCCTCCACTTT
>few|TRBV18|13|-|TRBJ1-2
CASSPRGGDGYTF
TGTGCCAGCTCACCACGAGGAGGCGATGGCTACACCTTC
>few|TRBV29-1|11|-|TRBJ1-2
CSVEEGQGYTF
TGCAGCGTTGAAGAAGGACAGGGCTACACCTTC
>-|TRBV11-2|13|-|TRBJ1-2
CASSLDTFYGYTF
TGTGCCAGCAGCTTAGATACGTTCTATGGCTACACCTTC
>-|TRBV4-3|14|-|TRBJ2-2
CASTGTRGTGELFF
TGCGCCAGTACCGGGACAAGGGGGACCGGGGAGCTGTTTTTT
>once|TRBV19|14|-|TRBJ1-2
CASSMGPASYGYTF
TGTGCCAGTAGTATGGGCCCAGCGAGCTATGGCTACACCTTC
>-|TRBV11-3|17|-|TRBJ2-1
CASSYRGGGLALHEQFF
TGTGCCAGCAGCTACCGCGGCGGAGGGCTAGCCCTACATGAGCAGTTCTTC
>-|TRBV27|17|-|TRBJ1-2
CASSLSGDRWSYYGYTF
TGTGCCAGCAGTTTAAGTGGCGACAGGTGGTCTTACTATGGCTACACCTTC
>-|TRBV25-1|15|TRBD1|TRBJ2-2
CASSHRDRNTGELFF
TGTGCCAGCAGTCACCGGGACAGAAACACCGGGGAGCTGTTTTTT
>once|TRBV5-4|15|TRBD2|TRBJ2-2
CASSLSGGATGELFF
TGTGCCAGCAGCTTAAGCGGGGGGGCCACCGGGGAGCTGTTTTTT
>-|TRBV7-9|11|-|TRBJ1-2
CASSNNYGYTF
TGTGCCAGCAGTAACAACTATGGCTACACCTTC
>-|TRBV7-9|15|TRBD2|TRBJ2-1
CASSSPFLAGGPQFF
TGTGCCAGCAGCTCCCCTTTTCTAGCGGGGGGGCCTCAGTTCTTC
>-|TRBV7-7|13|-|TRBJ2-2
CASSPSSTGELFF
TGTGCTAGCAGCCCCTCATCCACCGGGGAGCTGTTTTTT
>once|TRBV11-2|15|-|TRBJ1-1
CASSARTDANTEAFF
TGTGCCAGCAGCGCCCGGACAGACGCGAACACTGAAGCTTTCTTT